Given below is one TCR beta chain in context. What it binds is not known. Running of the v3.0 immunoSEQ assay took place at survey level. The table came from immunoSEQ multiplex PCR; TCRdb's copy has only in-frame clones and leaves some out. Seen here are about 24,000 clones, 75% to 90% observed once, and the top ten hold about 14%. The data belong to a study of long-term antiretroviral therapy in people with HIV. Germline CDR1 is MRHNA and CDR2 is SNTAGT. With 3 bases clipped from V and 7 bases from J, the junction kept 7 bases outside the gene matches. The length of the CDR3 is 16 residues. Researchers secured at least one pre-ART and at least two post-ART PBMC samples from each donor. Study-level findings and limits: Post-treatment diversity went higher with ART but stayed below transplant donor controls.

The chain combines TRBV6-4 with TRBJ2-1; TRBD2 matches at 12 bases. The sequencing used unsorted PBMCs, collected 4.1 to 4.5 years after starting antiretroviral therapy. This sequence was found in a man younger than 40 with HIV. This CDR3 reads CASSDLAGGPTNEQFF. The CDR3 DNA follows: TGTGCCAGCAGTGATCTAGCGGGAGGGCCGACTAATGAGCAGTTCTTC.